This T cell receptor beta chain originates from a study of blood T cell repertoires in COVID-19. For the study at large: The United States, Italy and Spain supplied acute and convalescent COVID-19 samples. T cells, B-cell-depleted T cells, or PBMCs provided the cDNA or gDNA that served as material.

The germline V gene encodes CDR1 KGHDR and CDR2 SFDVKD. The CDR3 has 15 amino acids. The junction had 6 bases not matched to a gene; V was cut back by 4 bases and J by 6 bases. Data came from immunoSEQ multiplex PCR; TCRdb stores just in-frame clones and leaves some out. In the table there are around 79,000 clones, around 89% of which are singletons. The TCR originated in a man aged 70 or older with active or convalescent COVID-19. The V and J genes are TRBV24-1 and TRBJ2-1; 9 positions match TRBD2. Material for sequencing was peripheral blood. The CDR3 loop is CATSDLAGVSNEQFF. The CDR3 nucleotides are TGTGCCACCAGTGACTTAGCGGGAGTCTCCAATGAGCAGTTCTTC.